The 9 T cell receptor beta chains below all came from one sample that was sequenced in a study of blood T cells in healthy people across ages. Together with a sample-barcoded 5' primer, a J-beta primer mix was included in a second PCR lasting about 6 to 11 cycles. In TCRdb, the 5' RACE reads were re-called with MiXCR into one record per CDR3 protein. The sample contains hundreds of thousands of distinct CDR3 sequences, more than 40% of which appear only once. The source material was blood. These TCRs come from a man in his 60s in good health.

This chain connects TRBV6-2 or TRBV6-3 to TRBJ2-5; D may be TRBD1 (5 bases). CDR3 size: 14 residues. The V gene's germline CDR1 is MNHEY and CDR2 SVGEGT. V was pared by 2 bases and J by 5 bases, with 12 bases between. The CDR3 spells CASSYSRAHETQYF. DNA for the CDR3: TGTGCCAGCAGTTACAGCAGGGCACACGAGACCCAGTACTTC.

This clonotype was seen only a few times. The chain joins TRBV6-5 to TRBJ2-5; D ambiguous. The CDR3 is 13 amino acids. Trimming shortened V by 0 bases and J by 5 bases, and 7 bases separated the two germline ends. Germline values: CDR1 MNHEY, CDR2 SVGAGI. CDR3 nucleotide sequence: TGTGCCAGCAGTTACTCTCCCTTGGAGACCCAGTACTTC. The encoded protein is CASSYSPLETQYF.

The chain combines TRBV10-3 with TRBJ1-5, with 7 bases matching TRBD1. Germline values: CDR1 ENHRY, CDR2 SYGVKD. The CDR3 sequence is 17 residues long. V trimming: 0 bases; J trimming: 7 bases; junction bases outside the gene matches: 12. The CDR3: CAISESTLDRAGQPQHF. The CDR3, as DNA: TGTGCCATCAGTGAGTCGACCCTCGACAGGGCTGGGCAGCCCCAGCATTTT.

The CDR3 here is CASSLGGRGRQETQYF. CDR3 sequence (DNA): TGTGCCAGCAGCTTGGGGGGCAGGGGGCGACAAGAGACCCAGTACTTC. This chain joins TRBV5-5 and TRBJ2-5, with 8 bases that match TRBD1. This CDR3 comprises 16 residues. Germline V gives CDR1 SGHKS, CDR2 YYEKEE (reference sequence). The junction had 6 bases not matched to a gene; V was cut back by 0 bases and J by 2 bases.

The chain employs TRBV6-6 and TRBJ1-5; 9 bases are a match to TRBD1. The CDR3 runs to 17 residues. Germline CDR1 reads MNHNY; CDR2 reads SVGAGI (reference sequence). V lost 8 bases to trimming and J lost 3 bases; unmatched junction nucleotides: 14. The CDR3 DNA reads TGTGCCAGCTTGATCGGGGGGACAGGGCTTAACAATCAGCCCCAGCATTTT. Its translation: CASLIGGTGLNNQPQHF.

The chain has TRBV6-6 and TRBJ1-2; no firm D call. Germline V lookup: CDR1 MNHNY, CDR2 SVGAGI (reference sequence). V was cut by 8 bases and J by 7 bases, with 11 bases left in between. CDR3 size: 11 residues. This CDR3 is CASSLDRGYTF. CDR3 nucleotide sequence: TGTGCCAGCTCCTTAGACCGTGGCTACACCTTC.

Regarding this clonotype: Mismatch with germline at one junction end may stem from a read error. The chain has TRBV6-1 and TRBJ2-1, with D perhaps TRBD1 (6 bases). Germline V lookup: CDR1 MNHNS, CDR2 SASEGT. The CDR3 contains 16 residues. In DNA, the CDR3 is TGTGCCGGCAGCCTAAGCCGGACAGCCAACTACAATGAGCAGTTCTTC. This codes for CAGSLSRTANYNEQFF.

The rearrangement uses TRBV12-3 or TRBV12-4 and TRBJ2-7; the D is unclear. V lost 4 bases to trimming and J lost 6 bases, with 13 bases between them. The CDR3 runs to 13 residues. Here the CDR3 DNA reads TGTGCCAGCAGTTCGACTGCTGCCTGCGAGCAGTACTTC. Translated: CASSSTAACEQYF.

This clonotype was picked up a small number of times. This rearrangement joins TRBV3-1 to TRBJ1-2; a possible D gene is TRBD1 (5 bases). Germline CDR1 reads LGHDT; CDR2 reads YNNKEL (reference sequence). The CDR3 has 14 residues. V was trimmed by 1 base and J by 3 bases, leaving 9 bases between them. CDR3 loop: CASSQVDSHYGYTF. The CDR3 DNA sequence: TGTGCCAGCAGCCAAGTTGACAGCCACTATGGCTACACCTTC.